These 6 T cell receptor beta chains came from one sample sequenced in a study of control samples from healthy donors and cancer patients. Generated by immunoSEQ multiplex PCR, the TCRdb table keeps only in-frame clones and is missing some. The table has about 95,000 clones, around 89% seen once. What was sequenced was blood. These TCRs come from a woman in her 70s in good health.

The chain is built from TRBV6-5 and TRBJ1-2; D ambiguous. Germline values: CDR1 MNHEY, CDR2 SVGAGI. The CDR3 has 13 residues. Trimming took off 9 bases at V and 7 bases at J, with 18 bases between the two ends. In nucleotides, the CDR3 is TGTGCCAGTTTAGGGATAAGCAACCTTGGCTACACCTTC. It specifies CASLGISNLGYTF.

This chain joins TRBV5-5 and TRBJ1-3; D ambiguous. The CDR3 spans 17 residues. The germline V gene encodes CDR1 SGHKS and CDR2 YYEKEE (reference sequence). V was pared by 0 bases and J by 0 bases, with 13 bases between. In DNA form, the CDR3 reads TGTGCCAGCAGCTTGGGGGTTCTGCGAGGCTCTGGAAACACCATATATTTT. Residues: CASSLGVLRGSGNTIYF.

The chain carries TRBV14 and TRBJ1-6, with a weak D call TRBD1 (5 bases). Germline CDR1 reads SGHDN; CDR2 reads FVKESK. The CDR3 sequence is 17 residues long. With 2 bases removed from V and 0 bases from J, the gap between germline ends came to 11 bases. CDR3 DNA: TGTGCCAGCAGCCAAAGGGGCCAGAGCTCCTATAATTCACCCCTCCACTTT. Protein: CASSQRGQSSYNSPLHF.

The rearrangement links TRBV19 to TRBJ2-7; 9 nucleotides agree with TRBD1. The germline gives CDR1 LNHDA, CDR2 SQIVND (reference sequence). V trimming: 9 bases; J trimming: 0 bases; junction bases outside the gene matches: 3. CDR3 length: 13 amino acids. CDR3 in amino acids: CASGQGISYEQYF. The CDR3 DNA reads TGTGCCAGCGGACAGGGGATCTCCTACGAGCAGTACTTC.

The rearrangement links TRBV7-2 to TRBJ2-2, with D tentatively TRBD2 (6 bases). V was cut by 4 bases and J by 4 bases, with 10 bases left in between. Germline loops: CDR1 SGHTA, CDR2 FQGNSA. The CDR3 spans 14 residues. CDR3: CASSWDSTTGELFF. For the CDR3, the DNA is TGTGCCAGCAGCTGGGACTCAACCACCGGGGAGCTGTTTTTT. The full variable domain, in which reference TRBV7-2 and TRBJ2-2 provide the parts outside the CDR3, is GAGVSQSPSNKVTEKGKDVELRCDPISGHTALYWYRQSLGQGLEFLIYFQGNSAPDKSGLPSDRFSAERTGGSVSTLTIQRTQQEDSAVYLCASSWDSTTGELFFGEGSRLTVL.

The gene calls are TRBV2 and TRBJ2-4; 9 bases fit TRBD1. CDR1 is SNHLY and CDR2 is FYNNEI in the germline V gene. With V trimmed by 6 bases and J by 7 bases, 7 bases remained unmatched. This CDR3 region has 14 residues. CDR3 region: CASSGQGQGNIQYF. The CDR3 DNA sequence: TGTGCCAGCAGCGGACAAGGACAGGGGAACATTCAGTACTTC.